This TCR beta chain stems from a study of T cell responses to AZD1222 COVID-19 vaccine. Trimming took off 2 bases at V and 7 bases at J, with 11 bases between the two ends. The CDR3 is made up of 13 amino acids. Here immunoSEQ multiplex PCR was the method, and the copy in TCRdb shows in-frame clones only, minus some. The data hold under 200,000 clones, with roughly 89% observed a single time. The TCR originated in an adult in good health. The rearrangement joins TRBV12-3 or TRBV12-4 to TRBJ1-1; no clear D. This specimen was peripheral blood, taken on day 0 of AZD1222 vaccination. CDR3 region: CASSLSLSIEAFF. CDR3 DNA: TGTGCCAGCAGTTTATCTTTGTCTATTGAAGCTTTCTTT.